The T cell receptor beta chain under discussion was sequenced for a study of blood T cell repertoires in COVID-19 (dated by TCRdb to 2020 to 2021). Broadly, across the study: Collaborator samples came from the United States, Italy and Spain and covered acute and convalescent phases of COVID-19. The prospective study material was composed of cDNA or gDNA derived from T cells, B-cell-depleted T cells, or PBMCs. The dataset comprised deeply sampled blood TCRbeta repertoires from subjects exposed to, actively infected with, or recovered from COVID-19. A freely available public database, intended as a resource for researchers studying the immune response to SARS-CoV-2, is where the repertoires were released. The samples were drawn from the first 160 participants of the ongoing ImmuneRACE study and from about 1,200 subjects provided by 6 global collaborators. The sample metadata nearly always contained a de-identified subject ID, COVID-19 status, age in years and sex. Where available, HLA class I and class II types were taken from metadata supplied by the sample provider and were not determined by assay-based typing.

About this clone itself: Its antigen remains unidentified. No clone much larger than this one lies a single base away; base qualities are absent.

Whole blood was collected in K2EDTA tubes by collaborating institutions according to the institutions' own protocols. Collaborator samples were shipped for TCRbeta analysis as frozen whole blood, isolated PBMCs, or DNA extracted from either sample type. The germline V gene supplies CDR1 MDHEN and CDR2 SYDVKM. CDR3 length: 17 amino acids, cysteine to phenylalanine. Of all the DNA, just the CDR3 is kept, 51 bases in frame from base 1. Trimming takes 6 bases off V and 6 bases off J; junction bases not matched to a gene: 10. The immunoSEQ Assay, a bias-controlled multiplex PCR, was used to amplify TCRbeta CDR3 regions from genomic DNA. The original pipeline was this. Within the assay, amplification of reference gene primers was used to estimate how many nucleated cells each sample contained. To quantify the absolute abundance of each unique TCRbeta CDR3 rearrangement, sequence reads were collapsed and filtered. For each sample, productive Simpson clonality was calculated as the square root of Simpson's diversity index across productive rearrangements. TCRdb holds this immuneACCESS table with in-frame rearrangements only. Some clones are missing; in checked studies, unresolved V genes explain under half, and the rest has no known cause. That table gives V, J and clone size, and the DNA gave D and trimming. Counted in this sample were more than 150,000 clones; roughly four fifths of them appeared once. The ten largest account for about 6.5% of the sample.

The full study reports these points: Clinical and demographic metadata were provided uncurated, with the amount varying by source and participant.

The V and J segments used are TRBV28 and TRBJ2-1; 14 bases in the junction line up with TRBD2. This clonotype was sampled from a woman in her thirties or forties with acute or convalescent COVID-19. Material: peripheral blood. Here is the DNA: TGTGCCAGCAGGCCCCCTGAGGGACTAGCGGGAGTCAATGAGCAGTTCTTC. Its product reads: CASRPPEGLAGVNEQFF.